In its sample, the clone carrying this T cell receptor (beta chain) was seen a few times. The antigen remains unidentified. Per the germline V gene, CDR1 is MGHRA and CDR2 is YSYEKL. This CDR3 is 15 amino acids long. V gave up 2 bases and J gave up 4 bases; unmatched junction bases: 4. The PCR was carried out with 60 Vbeta primers and 13 Jbeta primers. Produced via immunoSEQ multiplex PCR; TCRdb's table is partial and in-frame only. This table holds 85,000 to 100,000 clones, around three quarters found once. The data stem from a study of cytomegalovirus exposure and HLA in healthy donors. Study-wide results and limits: Over 150 TCR beta chains were listed as cytomegalovirus-associated. Relative to equally common others, HLA-associated TCR beta chains showed greater clonal expansion in a later analysis. Most of the TCR beta V segments (in an earlier analysis) were productive either about 87% or about 30% of the time.

At sampling all donors were nominally healthy, likely with unrecorded immune exposures. The TCR comes from a human donor in good health. The chain uses TRBV4-1 and TRBJ1-5; 8 nucleotides agree with TRBD1. Material: PBMCs. The CDR3 region has the DNA TGCGCCAGCAGCCAACCCGGGACAGGAAATCAGCCCCAGCATTTT. Translating it yields CASSQPGTGNQPQHF.